This T cell receptor beta chain stems from a study of blood T cell repertoires in COVID-19. Participants were aged roughly 18 to 90 years from approximately 24 US areas. Clinical history as reported by participants underpinned cohort assignment. Assay: immunoSEQ multiplex PCR; the TCRdb copy retains only in-frame clones and omits some. The sample gives 220,000 or so clones, more than 80% of which show up once; approximately 3.5% is in the top ten. CDR1 and CDR2 from the germline V gene are SGHTA and FQGTGA. This CDR3 is 13 amino acids long. The V and J ends lost 3 bases and 8 bases, in that order; junction bases with no gene match: 4.

This TCR was sampled from a woman between 18 and 29 years old in a cohort exposed to, infected with or recovered from COVID-19 (not recorded which). Sequenced input: PBMCs or T cells enriched from blood (not recorded which). This chain joins TRBV7-3 and TRBJ1-1; 9 bases are shared with TRBD1. The CDR3: CASSLTGTGEAFF. CDR3 in DNA: TGTGCCAGCAGCTTGACCGGGACAGGGGAAGCTTTCTTT. Full variable domain (remainder filled in from reference TRBV7-3 and TRBJ1-1): GAGVSQTPSNKVTEKGKYVELRCDPISGHTALYWYRQSLGQGPEFLIYFQGTGAADDSGLPNDRFFAVRPEGSVSTLKIQRTERGDSAVYLCASSLTGTGEAFFGQGTRLTVV.